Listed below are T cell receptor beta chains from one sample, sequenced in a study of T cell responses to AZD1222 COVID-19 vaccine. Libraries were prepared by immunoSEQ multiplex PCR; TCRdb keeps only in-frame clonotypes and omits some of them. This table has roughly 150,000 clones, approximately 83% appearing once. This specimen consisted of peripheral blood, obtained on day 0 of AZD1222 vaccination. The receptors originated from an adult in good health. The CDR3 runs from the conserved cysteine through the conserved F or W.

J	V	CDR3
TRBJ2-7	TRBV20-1	CSALRSAEQYF
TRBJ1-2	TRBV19	CASSVSTGRGYTF
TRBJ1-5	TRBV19	CASRTGQGNNQPQHF
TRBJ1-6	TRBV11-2	CASTSYWGSPLHF
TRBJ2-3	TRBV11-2	CASSLRGRNTQYF
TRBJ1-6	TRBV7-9	CASSLRARNSPLHF
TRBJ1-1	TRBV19	CASKEREHTEAFF
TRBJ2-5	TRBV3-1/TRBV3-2	CASSQESLAGPETQYF
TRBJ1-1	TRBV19	CASRTSDRGLFVEAFF
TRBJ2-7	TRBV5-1	CASSRDSYEQYF
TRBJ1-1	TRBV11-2	CASSLGGAAGTEAFF
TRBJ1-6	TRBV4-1	CASRDFGKTYNSPLHF
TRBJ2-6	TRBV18	CASSPGTSSSGANVLTF
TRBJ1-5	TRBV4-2	CASSHTLGEPQHF
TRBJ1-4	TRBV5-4	CASSLPQGNEKLFF
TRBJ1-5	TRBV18	CASSPSNRGGDQPQHF
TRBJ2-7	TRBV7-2	CASSLVVGRGYEQYF
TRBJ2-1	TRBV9	CASSGGFGENEQFF
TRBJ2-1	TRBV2	CASSEEIERGYNEQFF
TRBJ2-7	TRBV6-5	CASSNSYEQYF
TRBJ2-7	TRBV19	CASSILSGTSPYEQYF
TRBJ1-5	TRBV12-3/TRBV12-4	CASGGDYLPQHF
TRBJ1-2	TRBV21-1	CASSKNRDGYTF
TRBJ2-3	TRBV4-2	CASSRPLAGGPGDTQYF
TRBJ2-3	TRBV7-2	CASSLALAARTDTQYF
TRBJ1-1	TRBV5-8	CASSLYDGERFF
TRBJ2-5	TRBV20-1	CRLGGVWTQYF
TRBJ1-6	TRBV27	CASSLNPYAFGIDSPLHF
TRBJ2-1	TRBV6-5	CASSLVGLGEQFF
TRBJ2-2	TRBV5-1	CASSLGGANTGELFF
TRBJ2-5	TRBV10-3	CAISGGIQETQYF
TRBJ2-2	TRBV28	CASKVTIGQRTNTGELFF
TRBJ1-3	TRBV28	CASSLNPGLGNTIYF
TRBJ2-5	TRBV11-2	CASSLNLAEETQYF
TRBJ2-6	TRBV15	CATSRDRSGGANVLTF
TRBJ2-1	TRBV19	CATCTGTPWGTEQFF
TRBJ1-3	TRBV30	CAWKKSFSGNTIYF
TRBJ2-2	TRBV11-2	CASSLVTVTGELFF
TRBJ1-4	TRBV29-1	CSVEGMADEKLFF
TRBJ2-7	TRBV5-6	CASSSRGGGAGYEQYF
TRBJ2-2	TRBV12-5	CASGSSPGPHTGELFF
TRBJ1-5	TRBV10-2	CASKQGSAQPQHF
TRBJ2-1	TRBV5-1	CASSPKREGRNEQFF
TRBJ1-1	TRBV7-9	CASSFEGTNTEAFF
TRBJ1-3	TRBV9	CASSPGIRNTIYF
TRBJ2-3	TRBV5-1	CASSLGGSYTDTQYF
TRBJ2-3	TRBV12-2	CASRLGLGGTDTQYF
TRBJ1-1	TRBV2	CASSSQGENTEAFF
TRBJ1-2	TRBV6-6	CASEEGASGYTF
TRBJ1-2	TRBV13	CASSADRIYGYTF
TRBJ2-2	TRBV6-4	CASKGLADTGELFF
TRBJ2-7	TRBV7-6	CASSLGGVDEQYF
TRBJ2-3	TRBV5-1	CASSLTGPDTQYF
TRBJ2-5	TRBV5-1	CASHGGNQETQYF
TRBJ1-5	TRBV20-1	CSASMGPNQPQHF
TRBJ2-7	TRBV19	CASSVYLGTGEQYF
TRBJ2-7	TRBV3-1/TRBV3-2	CASSQDYRAYYEQYF
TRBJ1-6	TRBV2	CASIEDRGYNSPLHF
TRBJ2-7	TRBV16	CASSPRSSGEQYF
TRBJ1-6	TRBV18	CASSPLDRSGNSPLHF